The present T cell receptor (beta chain) was sequenced within a study of blood T cells in healthy people across ages. Notes on the study in general: TCR beta diversity was tightly associated with the proportion of naive T cells.

The trim removed 7 bases at V and 7 bases at J, leaving 17 bases unmatched. The CDR3 sequence is 17 residues long. Per germline, CDR1 MNHNS and CDR2 SASEGT. This clonotype has just a few counts. What it binds is not known. Sample-barcoded 5' priming and a J-beta primer mix drove a second PCR of roughly 6 to 12 cycles. All cDNA molecules were each tagged by a template-switch adaptor with 12 random nucleotides. TCRdb re-derived calls from the 5' RACE reads in MiXCR, one entry per CDR3 protein. Of about a million distinct CDR3 sequences in the sample, about 48% were seen once. Sequencing was performed on blood. The clonotype originates from a man aged 25 to 40 in good health. V gene TRBV6-1 combines with J gene TRBJ2-1; TRBD2 matches 9 bases. In DNA, the CDR3 is TGTGCCAGCAATCGGGTGCGGGGGGGCCTGGCTTCAAATGAGCAGTTCTTC. Residues: CASNRVRGGLASNEQFF.